This TCR beta chain was obtained from a study of T cell repertoires in cytomegalovirus infection. The wider study: Indications came from public TCR beta signatures; they pointed to CMV infection and to a matching HLA type.

The germline gives CDR1 SGDLS, CDR2 YYNGEE. Unmatched junction bases numbered 5, after V lost 0 bases and J lost 3 bases. The CDR3 totals 15 residues. TCRdb re-derived calls from the reads in MiXCR, one entry per CDR3 protein. The profile shows around 300,000 distinct CDR3 sequences, about 23% of them singletons. Comment on this clonotype: Its specificity is not known.

Points from the study as a whole: The ex vivo response was dominated by HLA-C-restricted CMV-specific TCR beta clonotypes. The study identified carriers of CMV plus the relevant HLA from cumulative public TCR beta family frequency.

The sequenced material came from PBMCs. This sequence was found in a human donor in good health (CMV status not recorded). Some clones in this sample may be carry-over from other donors' samples. The chain is built from TRBV9 and TRBJ2-7, with TRBD2 identical over 8 bases. The CDR3 bases are TGTGCCAGCAGCGTAGAACCGGGGGGGGTCTACGAGCAGTACTTC. The encoded protein is CASSVEPGGVYEQYF.